Below are 25 T cell receptor beta chains sequenced from a single sample in a study of T cells in Graves' hyperthyroidism and ophthalmopathy. There were TCR beta CDR3 regions amplified from RNA transcripts. First-round RT-PCR with HTBI primers amplified the TCR CDR3 region. TCRdb reanalysed the multiplex PCR reads using MiXCR and keeps one entry per CDR3 protein. This table has about 500,000 distinct CDR3 sequences, approximately 48% appearing once. The sequenced sample consisted of peripheral blood or thyroid tissue (not recorded which). Source of these receptors: an adult woman with Graves' disease, either hyperthyroidism or ophthalmopathy (not recorded which).

Worth noting for this clonotype: This is likely a read error, given that the CDR3 carries no conserved phenylalanine or tryptophan at its end. It is unclear where the CDR3 begins or ends on the DNA, so no DNA is shown, and the CDR3 is as TCRdb lists it. This chain uses TRBV7-6 with TRBJ1-1; TRBD1, the table's D call, lacks a check against the DNA. The CDR3 is 13 residues long, ends included. The germline V gene encodes CDR1 SGHVS and CDR2 FNYEAQ. This chain's CDR3 is CASSLQRGTEAFL.

The chain couples TRBV20-1 to TRBJ2-5; no reliable D call. This CDR3 has 12 amino acids. The V and J ends lost 0 bases and 4 bases respectively, with 6 bases between them. The germline CDR1 and CDR2 sequences are DFQATT and SNEGSKA (reference sequence). CDR3 coding DNA: TGCAGTGCTAGAGACTTTGGAGAGACCCAGTACTTC. Translated: CSARDFGETQYF.

The rearrangement uses TRBV7-6 and TRBJ2-5; D is uncertain. This CDR3 contains 11 residues. Trimming cost V 2 bases and J 7 bases, with 5 bases left between them. Germline values: CDR1 SGHVS, CDR2 FNYEAQ. The CDR3 DNA reads as TGTGCCAGCAGCTTAAGCAGGACCCAGTACTTC. It encodes CASSLSRTQYF.

V is TRBV6-1 and J is TRBJ2-5; 9 nucleotides agree with TRBD1. The CDR3 runs to 14 residues. CDR1 is MNHNS and CDR2 is SASEGT in the germline V gene. The V and J ends lost 7 bases and 0 bases, in that order; junction bases with no gene match: 3. CDR3 loop: CASKTGGYQETQYF. The DNA of the CDR3 is TGTGCCAGCAAGACAGGGGGATACCAAGAGACCCAGTACTTC.

The chain joins TRBV2 to TRBJ2-5; the match to TRBD2 covers 9 bases. The CDR3 spans 14 residues. Looked up from germline, CDR1 is SNHLY and CDR2 is FYNNEI. Germline trimming cut 5 bases from V and 10 bases from J; bases unmatched to any gene: 11. The CDR3 sequence: CASSPTSGPGGQYF. CDR3 sequence (DNA): TGTGCCAGCAGTCCGACTAGCGGTCCAGGGGGCCAGTACTTC.

Worth noting for this clonotype: The junction departs from the called germline gene at one end, perhaps through a read error. This chain uses TRBV6-6 with TRBJ1-2, with a tentative D call TRBD1 (5 bases). Germline V CDR1 and CDR2: MNHNY, SVGAGI (reference sequence). The CDR3 contains 12 residues. The CDR3 spells CASSLDGGVYSF. The CDR3, as DNA: TGTGCCAGCAGTCTCGACGGGGGGGTCTACTCCTTC.

This sequence joins TRBV7-2 and TRBJ1-1, with TRBD1 as a possible D gene (5 bases). CDR1 and CDR2 (germline): SGHTA, FQGNSA. The V end was cut by 4 bases, the J end by 1 base, with 10 bases between. The CDR3 is 14 amino acids. This CDR3 is CASSSIGANTEAFF. The CDR3 DNA follows: TGTGCCAGCAGCTCAATAGGGGCGAACACTGAAGCTTTCTTT.

As for this clonotype: Just one base apart from a much larger clone, this may be a read error. This chain joins TRBV7-9 and TRBJ2-7; TRBD1 matches at 8 bases. The germline V gene encodes CDR1 SEHNR and CDR2 FQNEAQ (reference sequence). With V trimmed by 5 bases and J by 4 bases, 7 bases remained unmatched. The CDR3 is made up of 14 amino acids. The CDR3 region is CASSHRDRPYEQYF. CDR3 nucleotides: TGTGCCAGCAGCCACCGGGACAGGCCATACGAGCAGTACTTC. Based on the CDR3 plus reference TRBV7-9 and TRBJ2-7, the full variable domain is DTGVSQNPRHKITKRGQNVTFRCDPISEHNRLYWYRQTLGQGPEFLTYFQNEAQLEKSRLLSDRFSAERPKGSFSTLEIQRTEQGDSAMYLCASSHRDRPYEQYFGPGTRLTVT.

V is TRBV20-1 and J is TRBJ2-2, with 7 bases identical to TRBD2. Germline CDR1 and CDR2: DFQATT and SNEGSKA (reference sequence). This CDR3 contains 16 residues. V shed 3 bases and J 5 bases; nucleotides not matched to a gene: 12. The CDR3 loop is CSARRGGLVRTGELFF. CDR3 bases: TGCAGTGCTAGGAGGGGCGGACTAGTCAGGACCGGGGAGCTGTTTTTT.

The chain couples TRBV29-1 to TRBJ1-2; D gene uncertain. Germline CDR1 SQVTM, CDR2 ANQGSEA. Trimming took off 7 bases at V and 1 base at J, with 13 bases between the two ends. The CDR3 covers 13 residues. CDR3: CSDLTRDNYGYTF. Here the CDR3 DNA reads TGCAGCGACCTGACAAGGGATAACTATGGCTACACCTTC.

The chain's CDR3 is CASSQMGDGGYGYTF. The CDR3 bases are TGCGCCAGCAGCCAGATGGGGGACGGCGGATATGGCTACACCTTC. The chain joins TRBV4-1 to TRBJ1-2, with D perhaps matching TRBD1 (5 bases). This CDR3 region has 15 residues. CDR1 and CDR2 from the germline V gene are MGHRA and YSYEKL. V was shortened by 3 bases and J by 5 bases, with 16 bases between the two germline ends.

V usage is TRBV11-2 and J usage is TRBJ2-7; D tentatively fits TRBD1 or TRBD2 (5 bases each). The germline V gene encodes CDR1 SGHAT and CDR2 FQNNGV. The V and J ends lost 0 bases and 0 bases respectively, with 12 bases between them. The CDR3 contains 16 residues. CDR3 sequence reads: CASSLERAGSSYEQYF. For the CDR3, the DNA is TGTGCCAGCAGCTTAGAGCGGGCAGGGAGCTCCTACGAGCAGTACTTC.

This clonotype was detected ten times or more. This sequence joins TRBV20-1 and TRBJ2-5; D uncertain. The V gene lost 5 bases and the J gene lost 0 bases, with 19 bases spanning the gap. Looked up from germline, CDR1 is DFQATT and CDR2 is SNEGSKA (reference sequence). This CDR3 is 16 amino acids long. CDR3: CSAQNTEATYQETQYF. The CDR3 DNA reads as TGCAGTGCTCAGAACACAGAGGCTACGTACCAAGAGACCCAGTACTTC.

With regard to this clonotype: A read error is possible here, since a much larger clone lies one base away. This chain joins TRBV7-2 and TRBJ2-6; D is undetermined. Trimming took 1 base from V and 4 from J, leaving 8 bases between them. This CDR3 region has 15 residues. CDR1 SGHTA and CDR2 FQGNSA come from the germline V gene. The CDR3 loop is CASSLVGFGANVLTF. In nucleotides, the CDR3 is TGTGCCAGCAGCTTAGTAGGTTTCGGGGCCAACGTCCTGACTTTC.

This clonotype was seen more than once but under ten times. The J gene is TRBJ2-2, the V gene TRBV7-3; unclear D gene. CDR1 SGHTA and CDR2 FQGTGA come from the germline V gene. V was cut by 5 bases and J by 8 bases, with 18 bases left in between. The CDR3 loop spans 15 amino acids. This chain's CDR3 is CASSIASGSPGELFF. Here the CDR3 DNA reads TGTGCCAGCAGCATCGCCTCCGGGTCCCCTGGGGAGCTGTTTTTT. Drawing the rest from reference TRBV7-3 and TRBJ2-2, the complete variable domain is GAGVSQTPSNKVTEKGKYVELRCDPISGHTALYWYRQSLGQGPEFLIYFQGTGAADDSGLPNDRFFAVRPEGSVSTLKIQRTERGDSAVYLCASSIASGSPGELFFGEGSRLTVL.

A few counts support this clonotype. The chain combines TRBV19 with TRBJ2-5, with 10 bases that match TRBD1. Trimming removed 4 bases from V and 5 bases from J; junction bases left unmatched: 10. The CDR3 is 16 amino acids. Germline CDR1 is LNHDA and CDR2 is SQIVND (reference sequence). CDR3 nucleotides: TGTGCCAGTAGTACTTCGGACAGGGGGAAGGAGGAGACCCAGTACTTC. Amino acid sequence: CASSTSDRGKEETQYF.

This clonotype was detected many times. The chain couples TRBV2 to TRBJ2-2; 10 bases fit TRBD2. This CDR3 has 16 amino acids. With 3 bases clipped from V and 8 bases from J, the junction kept 9 bases outside the gene matches. Germline CDR1 is SNHLY and CDR2 is FYNNEI. CDR3: CASSDLGLATGGELFF. In nucleotides, the CDR3 is TGTGCCAGCAGTGATTTGGGACTAGCGACGGGAGGGGAGCTGTTTTTT.

The rearrangement joins TRBV12-3 or TRBV12-4 to TRBJ2-1, with D hard to call. The CDR3 spans 15 residues. Trimming removed 5 bases at V and 0 bases at J, with 11 bases between. The CDR3 sequence: CASSLDRGSYNEQFF. As DNA, the CDR3 is TGTGCCAGCAGTCTAGACCGAGGCTCCTACAATGAGCAGTTCTTC.

For the CDR3, the DNA is TGTGCCAGCAGCTTAGGGTATTCGACTGAAGCTTTCTTT. It specifies CASSLGYSTEAFF. The V and J genes are TRBV13 and TRBJ1-1; D gene ambiguous. Germline V gives CDR1 PRHDT, CDR2 FYEKMQ (reference sequence). Trimming took 0 bases from V and 5 from J, leaving 7 bases between them. CDR3 size: 13 residues.

V usage is TRBV5-1 and J usage is TRBJ1-1, with D perhaps TRBD1 (6 bases). Germline CDR1 SGHRS, CDR2 YFSETQ. This CDR3 is 16 amino acids long. The V gene lost 0 bases and the J gene lost 1 base, with 13 bases spanning the gap. The CDR3 nucleotides read TGCGCCAGCAGCTTGGCCGGGACACGCAAGAACACTGAAGCTTTCTTT. Its protein product is CASSLAGTRKNTEAFF.

CDR3 loop: CSASTDTEAFF. The CDR3 DNA follows: TGCAGTGCTAGCACAGACACTGAAGCTTTCTTT. V is TRBV20-1 and J is TRBJ1-1; no clear D gene. The CDR3 totals 11 residues. Trimming pared 3 bases from V and 3 bases from J, leaving 5 bases between. From germline, CDR1 is DFQATT and CDR2 SNEGSKA (reference sequence).

In its sample, this clonotype was seen many times. V usage is TRBV12-3 or TRBV12-4 and J usage is TRBJ2-5, with D maybe TRBD2 (6 bases). The CDR3 runs to 13 residues. Trimming stripped 3 bases from V and 5 bases from J, with 10 bases between. The CDR3 DNA reads as TGTGCCAGCAGTTTTGCGGGATGGGAGACCCAGTACTTC. It codes for CASSFAGWETQYF.

The chain carries TRBV14 and TRBJ1-3; D is undetermined. The CDR3 length is 15 residues. Trimming left V 6 bases short and J 0 bases short, with 12 bases between. CDR1 is SGHDN, CDR2 FVKESK, per germline. The CDR3 protein is CASSPLGSSGNTIYF. CDR3 sequence (DNA): TGTGCCAGCAGTCCACTCGGCTCCTCTGGAAACACCATATATTTT.

Note on this clonotype: Since a much larger clone is just one base distant, this may be a read error. The chain uses TRBV7-9 and TRBJ2-2; 10 bases line up with TRBD2. CDR3 length equals 16 residues. CDR1 is SEHNR, CDR2 FQNEAQ, per germline (reference sequence). CDR3 bases: TGTGTCAGCAGCTTAACTAGCGGGATGAACACCGGGGAGCTGTTTTTT. Protein: CVSSLTSGMNTGELFF.

This clonotype came up many times. The rearrangement uses TRBV6-5 and TRBJ1-2; D not certain. The germline V and J ends were trimmed by 6 bases and 5 bases, with 13 bases remaining between them. The length of the CDR3 is 13 residues. CDR1 and CDR2 from the germline V gene are MNHEY and SVGAGI. The CDR3: CASRIRASYGYTF. The DNA for the CDR3 is TGTGCCAGCAGGATCCGGGCCAGTTATGGCTACACCTTC.